A single sample is the source of the 28 T cell receptor beta chains below, sequenced in a study of blood T cell repertoires in COVID-19. The protocol was immunoSEQ multiplex PCR, while the TCRdb copy is restricted to in-frame clones and leaves out a portion. The table has 120,000 to 150,000 clones, around 80% seen once; the top ten hold roughly 8.3%. Material: peripheral blood. Every receptor here comes from an elderly woman in a cohort sampled during active or convalescent COVID-19.

The rearrangement joins TRBV29-1 to TRBJ1-2; D possibly corresponds to TRBD1 (5 bases). Per germline, CDR1 SQVTM and CDR2 ANQGSEA. This CDR3 has 13 amino acids. V was clipped by 6 bases and J by 7 bases, with 18 bases between them. DNA for the CDR3: TGCAGCGTCCTTTGGGACTCCGAAGGTGGCTACACCTTC. Encoded protein: CSVLWDSEGGYTF.

V gene TRBV7-2 combines with J gene TRBJ1-5; no clear D. The CDR3 sequence is 14 residues long. Per the germline V gene, CDR1 is SGHTA and CDR2 is FQGNSA. Trimming shortened V by 1 base and J by 0 bases, and 4 bases separated the two germline ends. CDR3 in amino acids: CASSLDSSNQPQHF. For the CDR3, the DNA is TGTGCCAGCAGCTTAGATAGTAGCAATCAGCCCCAGCATTTT. The complete variable domain, with remaining parts taken from reference TRBV7-2 and TRBJ1-5, reads GAGVSQSPSNKVTEKGKDVELRCDPISGHTALYWYRQSLGQGLEFLIYFQGNSAPDKSGLPSDRFSAERTGGSVSTLTIQRTQQEDSAVYLCASSLDSSNQPQHFGDGTRLSIL.

This sequence joins TRBV14 and TRBJ1-6; D remains unclear. Trimming shortened V by 1 base and J by 9 bases, and 7 bases separated the two germline ends. Germline CDR1 is SGHDN and CDR2 is FVKESK. The CDR3 is 13 residues long. The CDR3 is CASSQVTGSPLHF. The CDR3 bases are TGTGCCAGCAGCCAAGTAACGGGTTCACCCCTCCACTTT.

This clone was picked up one time. The same CDR3 also results from other DNA sequences found in this sample. The V and J genes are TRBV7-2 and TRBJ2-3; 10 nucleotides align to TRBD2. The CDR3 has 16 residues. V trimming: 1 base; J trimming: 4 bases; junction bases outside the gene matches: 5. CDR1 is SGHTA, CDR2 FQGNSA, per germline. This CDR3 reads CASSLGAGGPADTQYF. CDR3 coding DNA: TGTGCCAGCAGCTTAGGAGCGGGGGGGCCCGCAGATACGCAGTATTTT.

The chain has TRBV4-1 and TRBJ2-7; 10 bases map to TRBD1. This CDR3 has 17 amino acids. The germline V gene encodes CDR1 MGHRA and CDR2 YSYEKL. V lost 3 bases, J lost 2 bases, and 10 bases stayed unmatched. CDR3 in amino acids: CASSQTPTGTGAYEQYF. DNA of the CDR3: TGCGCCAGCAGCCAGACTCCGACCGGGACAGGGGCCTACGAGCAGTACTTC.

V gene TRBV3-1 (or the pseudogene TRBV3-2) combines with J gene TRBJ2-3, with 7 nucleotides matching TRBD2. The CDR3 has 13 residues. The germline gives CDR1 LGHDT, CDR2 YNNKEL (reference sequence). V trimming: 1 base; J trimming: 5 bases; junction bases outside the gene matches: 0. Here the CDR3 reads CASSQAGGDTQYF. CDR3 DNA sequence: TGTGCCAGCAGCCAAGCGGGGGGAGATACGCAGTATTTT.

The chain uses TRBV6-5 and TRBJ1-2, with D unclear. This CDR3 region has 14 residues. Germline-derived CDR1 and CDR2 are MNHEY and SVGAGI. Trimming removed 0 bases from V and 0 bases from J, with 5 bases in between. The CDR3 here is CASSYSRANYGYTF. CDR3 DNA sequence: TGTGCCAGCAGTTACTCCCGAGCTAACTATGGCTACACCTTC.

This clone was detected once. The chain uses TRBV7-2 and TRBJ2-3; D perhaps matches TRBD2 (7 bases). V was cut by 6 bases and J by 0 bases, with 13 bases left in between. The V gene's germline CDR1 is SGHTA and CDR2 FQGNSA. The CDR3 is 15 residues long. The CDR3 nucleotides are TGTGCCAGCAGAGGGGGGGGACTAAGCACAGATACGCAGTATTTT. Amino acids: CASRGGGLSTDTQYF.

This clone was recorded once. The genes are TRBV6-5 and TRBJ2-5, with TRBD2 matching over 7 bases. The CDR3 runs 15 residues. V gave up 5 bases and J gave up 5 bases; unmatched junction bases: 11. Germline CDR1 is MNHEY and CDR2 is SVGAGI. CDR3 bases: TGTGCCAGCAGTCCGCCCGGGGGGTTGCGGGAGACCCAGTACTTC. Translating it yields CASSPPGGLRETQYF.

The chain combines TRBV23-1 with TRBJ1-6; TRBD1 might be the D (5 bases). TRBV23-1 is an ORF for which the function is uncertain. The CDR3 is made up of 19 amino acids. V dropped 0 bases and J dropped 0 bases, with 15 bases sitting between them. CDR3 bases: TGCGCCAGCAGTCAATCGGGGCGGACAAAGAGCTCCTATAATTCACCCCTCCACTTT. Amino acid sequence: CASSQSGRTKSSYNSPLHF.

The J gene is TRBJ2-5, the V gene TRBV7-6; perhaps TRBD2 as D (6 bases). Trimming pared 7 bases from V and 2 bases from J, leaving 17 bases between. The V gene's germline CDR1 is SGHVS and CDR2 FNYEAQ. This CDR3 has 15 amino acids. The CDR3 coding sequence is TGTGCCAGCACCTCCGCTGAGCGGGCGCAAGAGACCCAGTACTTC. Amino acid sequence: CASTSAERAQETQYF.

The rearrangement joins TRBV7-3 to TRBJ1-1; D is uncertain. The CDR3 runs 15 residues. V shed 1 base and J shed 0 bases, with 9 bases lying between them. Germline lookup yields CDR1 SGHTA and CDR2 FQGTGA. The CDR3: CASSLKSGLNTEAFF. Written as DNA, the CDR3 is TGTGCCAGCAGCTTAAAGTCAGGTTTGAACACTGAAGCTTTCTTT.

The V call is TRBV24-1, the J call TRBJ2-5; 7 nucleotides align to TRBD2. The CDR3 runs to 14 residues. CDR1 and CDR2 from the germline V gene are KGHDR and SFDVKD. Trimming took 4 bases from V and 5 from J; bases not matched to a gene: 6. CDR3 amino acids: CATSDPTGGETQYF. CDR3 coding DNA: TGTGCCACCAGTGACCCGACCGGGGGGGAGACCCAGTACTTC.

This chain connects TRBV4-2 to TRBJ2-2; D is undetermined. Germline CDR1 LGHNA, CDR2 YNFKEQ. The CDR3 extends over 16 amino acids. V gave up 1 base and J gave up 0 bases, with 9 bases separating them. The CDR3 region is CASSQVPFPNTGELFF. The CDR3, as DNA: TGTGCCAGCAGCCAAGTCCCTTTTCCGAACACCGGGGAGCTGTTTTTT.

This chain connects TRBV4-1 to TRBJ2-1; TRBD1 might be the D (7 bases). The CDR3 spans 16 residues. Trimming shortened V by 4 bases and J by 2 bases, and 15 bases separated the two germline ends. Germline V lookup: CDR1 MGHRA, CDR2 YSYEKL. The chain's CDR3 is CASSPYTRGAYNEQFF. The CDR3, as DNA: TGCGCCAGCAGCCCTTACACCAGGGGGGCCTACAATGAGCAGTTCTTC.

V gene TRBV5-1 combines with J gene TRBJ2-5; 12 bases are a match to TRBD2. After removal of 4 bases from V and 14 bases from J, the junction contained 12 bases not matched to a gene. This CDR3 is built from 14 residues. The germline V gene encodes CDR1 SGHRS and CDR2 YFSETQ. CDR3 region: CASSPSTSGGPIYF. CDR3 DNA: TGCGCCAGCAGCCCGTCGACTAGCGGGGGACCTATTTACTTC.

The rearrangement uses TRBV9 and TRBJ1-2, with D tentatively TRBD1 (5 bases). The germline CDR1 and CDR2 sequences are SGDLS and YYNGEE. Trimming left V 0 bases short and J 4 bases short, with 7 bases between. The CDR3 is 13 residues long. CDR3 residues: CASSVGQSYGYTF. DNA of the CDR3: TGTGCCAGCAGCGTAGGACAGAGCTATGGCTACACCTTC.

V and J are TRBV19 and TRBJ2-7; TRBD1 aligns across 8 bases. J was trimmed by 3 bases and V by 6 bases; bases with no gene match: 7. The CDR3 loop spans 14 amino acids. The V gene's germline CDR1 is LNHDA and CDR2 SQIVND (reference sequence). The CDR3 sequence: CASSRTGWDYEQYF. DNA of the CDR3: TGTGCCAGTAGCCGGACAGGGTGGGACTACGAGCAGTACTTC.

The sample holds a few counts of this clone. The J gene is TRBJ1-3, the V gene TRBV30; D gene unclear. The germline V gene has CDR1 GTSNPN and CDR2 SVGIG (reference sequence). Trimming pared 4 bases from V and 10 bases from J, leaving 20 bases between. The CDR3 has 14 amino acids. The CDR3 DNA is TGTGCCTGGAACGTCGGACCACCAGGACTTACCATATATTTT. It yields the protein CAWNVGPPGLTIYF. Together with reference TRBV30 and TRBJ1-3, the CDR3 gives the full variable domain: SQTIHQWPATLVQPVGSPLSLECTVEGTSNPNLYWYRQAAGRGLQLLFYSVGIGQISSEVPQNLSASRPQDRQFILSSKKLLLSDSGFYLCAWNVGPPGLTIYFGEGSWLTVV.

The gene calls are TRBV6-1 and TRBJ1-1; possible D gene TRBD1, 5 bases. Looked up from germline, CDR1 is MNHNS and CDR2 is SASEGT. The germline V and J ends were trimmed by 1 base and 6 bases, with 9 bases remaining between them. The length of the CDR3 is 13 residues. In DNA form, the CDR3 reads TGTGCCAGCAGTGAAGGTGGGGCGGCTGAAGCTTTCTTT. The encoded protein is CASSEGGAAEAFF.

This chain uses TRBV2 with TRBJ1-5; a possible D gene is TRBD1 (5 bases). Trimming shortened V by 6 bases and J by 4 bases, and 10 bases separated the two germline ends. Germline values: CDR1 SNHLY, CDR2 FYNNEI. The CDR3 extends over 13 amino acids. The CDR3 spells CASRAQGNQPQHF. As DNA, the CDR3 is TGTGCCAGCAGGGCCCAGGGAAATCAGCCCCAGCATTTT.

The chain links TRBV5-4 to TRBJ2-5, with 7 bases aligning to TRBD1. This CDR3 region has 16 residues. Germline values: CDR1 SGHNT, CDR2 YYREEE (reference sequence). The V gene end was trimmed by 0 bases and the J gene end by 5 bases; junction bases not matched to a gene: 10. The CDR3 DNA reads TGTGCCAGCAGCTTGGGGACAGGCCCGTTCGCGGAGACCCAGTACTTC. This sequence encodes CASSLGTGPFAETQYF.

The genes are TRBV2 and TRBJ2-5; TRBD2 matches at 10 bases. Unmatched junction bases numbered 5, after V lost 7 bases and J lost 3 bases. CDR3 length: 14 amino acids. CDR1 and CDR2 from the germline V gene are SNHLY and FYNNEI. The CDR3 DNA reads TGTGCCAGCACCCTAGCGGGGGAAGAAGAGACCCAGTACTTC. The encoded protein is CASTLAGEEETQYF.

This clone has only one observation. The V call is TRBV6-6, the J call TRBJ2-1; D perhaps matches TRBD2 (6 bases). There are 12 residues in the CDR3. V lost 2 bases to trimming and J lost 10 bases, with 9 bases between them. Per germline, CDR1 MNHNY and CDR2 SVGAGI (reference sequence). The CDR3 here is CASSYAGYEQFF. The DNA of the CDR3 is TGTGCCAGCAGTTACGCGGGGTACGAGCAGTTCTTC.

The rearrangement uses TRBV4-3 and TRBJ2-1; 11 bases line up with TRBD2. The CDR3 length is 16 residues. V lost 4 bases, J lost 3 bases, and 5 bases stayed unmatched. Per the germline V gene, CDR1 is LGHNA and CDR2 is YSLEER. CDR3 bases: TGCGCCAGCAGCCGCATGACTAGCGGGAACTACAATGAGCAGTTCTTC. Its protein is CASSRMTSGNYNEQFF.

The chain couples TRBV19 to TRBJ2-1; D unresolved. Germline CDR1 is LNHDA and CDR2 is SQIVND (reference sequence). Trimming stripped 4 bases from V and 4 bases from J, with 11 bases between. This CDR3 comprises 14 residues. CDR3 nucleotide sequence: TGTGCCAGTAGTAAGACTGTTAATTACAATGAGCAGTTCTTC. It encodes CASSKTVNYNEQFF.

This chain joins TRBV2 and TRBJ1-5; D is possibly TRBD1 (5 bases). With 5 bases removed from V and 2 bases from J, the gap between germline ends came to 10 bases. This CDR3 region has 14 residues. Germline assignment: CDR1 SNHLY and CDR2 FYNNEI. CDR3 region: CASSPGRGNQPQHF. Here the CDR3 DNA reads TGTGCCAGCAGTCCGGGCAGGGGCAATCAGCCCCAGCATTTT. The whole variable domain, filled in from reference TRBV2 and TRBJ1-5, reads EPEVTQTPSHQVTQMGQEVILRCVPISNHLYFYWYRQILGQKVEFLVSFYNNEISEKSEIFDDQFSVERPDGSNFTLKIRSTKLEDSAMYFCASSPGRGNQPQHFGDGTRLSIL.

This clone has only one observation. V is TRBV5-4 and J is TRBJ2-5; maybe TRBD1 (8 bases). The CDR3 runs 17 residues. V lost 0 bases and J lost 4, with 19 bases in between. Germline CDR1 SGHNT, CDR2 YYREEE (reference sequence). CDR3 in amino acids: CASSLAGGTGFRETQYF. For the CDR3, the DNA is TGTGCCAGCAGCTTGGCCGGGGGGACAGGTTTTCGAGAGACCCAGTACTTC.